This T cell receptor (beta chain) is drawn from a study of beta chain features in type 1 diabetes. Study information: Sorted cells from all samples, numbering roughly 100,000,000, were examined.

Sequencing targeted expressed TCRB transcripts, as all isolated RNA had been reverse transcribed. Assay: immunoSEQ multiplex PCR; the TCRdb copy retains only in-frame clones and omits some. The sample lists about 650,000 clones; 9.5% to 15% were seen once. Sorting with CD45RO/CCR7/CD25/CD127/CD95/CD27 yielded naive, central memory, regulatory and stem-like memory CD4+ cells. This clone was seen a handful of times. Its antigen is not known. Findings of the study overall: Moderate yet significant TCRB CDR3 shortening was seen in Type 1 diabetes patients in all four CD4+ subsets.

The CDR3 is made up of 19 amino acids. V gave up 1 base and J gave up 9 bases, with 28 bases separating them. Germline values: CDR1 SGHVS, CDR2 FQNEAQ. This receptor was taken from a man aged 30 to 45 with type 1 diabetes. Source material: naive CD4+ T cells from blood. The chain employs TRBV7-8 and TRBJ2-1, with D tentatively TRBD1 (6 bases). The DNA for the CDR3 is TGTGCCAGCAGCTTAGAAGCCGGGATGGTGGGGGCAACTACTGGTGAGCAGTTCTTC. Protein: CASSLEAGMVGATTGEQFF.